This T cell receptor (beta chain) was documented in a study of blood T cell repertoires in COVID-19. The wider study: Material from acute and convalescent COVID-19 was sourced from the United States, Italy and Spain. Sample material is recorded as cDNA or gDNA derived from T cells, B-cell-depleted T cells, or PBMCs.

The V gene's germline CDR1 is SGHRS and CDR2 YFSETQ. V dropped 3 bases and J dropped 5; count of bases not matched to a gene: 8. The CDR3 covers 15 residues. As originally analysed: It was from reference gene primer amplification that nucleated cell counts were estimated. Libraries were prepared by immunoSEQ multiplex PCR; TCRdb keeps only in-frame clonotypes and omits some of them. V, J and clone size are those of that table, while D and trimming were read from the DNA. The sample lists approximately 46,000 clones, 70% to 90% seen once, with over 9% in the top ten. The V and J genes are TRBV5-1 and TRBJ2-5; TRBD2 matches at 9 bases. Sequenced input: peripheral blood. The origin of this receptor is a human donor in a cohort sampled during active COVID-19. CDR3 in amino acids: CASSSAGGLRETQYF. The CDR3 region has the DNA TGCGCCAGCAGCTCCGCGGGAGGGCTTCGGGAGACCCAGTACTTC.